The 28 T cell receptor beta chains reported below all come from one sample, sequenced in a study of T cells after yellow fever vaccination. MiXCR, run by TCRdb on the 5' RACE reads, gives a single entry per CDR3 protein. Of 510,000 or so distinct CDR3 sequences detected, under 25% appear once; the ten largest clones hold approximately 15%. Sequencing was performed on PBMCs, taken 15 days after the yellow fever booster vaccination. These TCRs come from a man aged 25 to 40 who received the YFV17D yellow fever vaccine.

This clonotype was seen a handful of times. The chain combines TRBV3-1 with TRBJ2-5; TRBD2 matches at 7 bases. CDR3 length: 15 residues. Germline assignment: CDR1 LGHDT and CDR2 YNNKEL (reference sequence). V trimming: 4 bases; J trimming: 3 bases; junction bases outside the gene matches: 8. DNA for the CDR3: TGTGCCAGCAGCCTAGGGAGCGGGGTTAAAGAGACCCAGTACTTC. It codes for CASSLGSGVKETQYF.

This clonotype occurred a few times. The genes are TRBV6-1 and TRBJ1-1, with 7 bases that match TRBD1. Per the germline V gene, CDR1 is MNHNS and CDR2 is SASEGT. This CDR3 is built from 15 residues. V dropped 5 bases and J dropped 0; count of bases not matched to a gene: 6. CDR3: CASSLQGGMNTEAFF. The CDR3 DNA follows: TGTGCCAGCAGTCTCCAGGGGGGAATGAACACTGAAGCTTTCTTT.

A note on this clonotype: Compared with germline, one end of the junction differs, possibly owing to a read error. This chain joins TRBV19 and TRBJ2-7; D is uncertain. Germline values: CDR1 LNHDA, CDR2 SQIVND (reference sequence). The CDR3 is 13 residues long. In DNA form, the CDR3 reads TGTGCCAGTAGTAAGGCGATTACCTACGAGCTGTACTTC. It encodes CASSKAITYELYF.

This clonotype was detected a few times. The rearrangement links TRBV6-2 or TRBV6-3 to TRBJ2-5, with D possibly matching TRBD2 (6 bases). With 8 bases removed from V and 5 bases from J, the gap between germline ends came to 30 bases. CDR3 length equals 18 residues. Germline V CDR1 and CDR2: MNHEY, SVGEGT. The CDR3 is CASHGGLLATGSGETQYF. Here the CDR3 DNA reads TGTGCCAGCCACGGAGGCCTATTAGCGACCGGGAGTGGGGAGACCCAGTACTTC.

The genes are TRBV5-1 and TRBJ2-1, with unresolved D. The germline V and J ends were trimmed by 0 bases and 6 bases, with 16 bases remaining between them. CDR3 length: 16 residues. The germline CDR1 and CDR2 sequences are SGHRS and YFSETQ. In nucleotides, the CDR3 is TGCGCCAGCAGCTTGGCGGGCTCAAACCGCTCCAATGAGCAGTTCTTC. Its translation: CASSLAGSNRSNEQFF. The entire variable domain, with the rest obtained from reference TRBV5-1 and TRBJ2-1, is as follows: KAGVTQTPRYLIKTRGQQVTLSCSPISGHRSVSWYQQTPGQGLQFLFEYFSETQRNKGNFPGRFSGRQFSNSRSEMNVSTLELGDSALYLCASSLAGSNRSNEQFFGPGTRLTVL.

This clonotype has a count of ten or more. The chain couples TRBV18 to TRBJ2-1, with TRBD1 identical over 9 bases. The CDR3 has 16 amino acids. Germline V lookup: CDR1 KGHSH, CDR2 LQKENI. V dropped 0 bases and J dropped 4; count of bases not matched to a gene: 4. Here the CDR3 DNA reads TGTGCCAGCTCACCACCGGGGACAGGGACTTACAATGAGCAGTTCTTC. This sequence encodes CASSPPGTGTYNEQFF.

This clonotype occurred many times. This chain connects TRBV6-5 to TRBJ2-7; D is possibly TRBD1 (6 bases). CDR1 MNHEY and CDR2 SVGAGI come from the germline V gene. The CDR3 runs to 13 residues. V lost 2 bases and J 3 bases, leaving 8 bases between the germline ends. The CDR3 DNA follows: TGTGCCAGCAGTTACGGCAGGGGCTACGAGCAGTACTTC. Translated, it gives CASSYGRGYEQYF.

The V gene is TRBV10-3, the J gene TRBJ2-7; no clear D gene. V lost 11 bases and J 6 bases, leaving 20 bases between the germline ends. Germline V gene sequence: CDR1 ENHRY, CDR2 SYGVKD. The CDR3 extends over 13 amino acids. CDR3 nucleotides: TGTGCCGTCGGCGAGTTGAAGGGCTTCGAGCAGTACTTC. Translation gives CAVGELKGFEQYF.

The rearrangement joins TRBV28 to TRBJ2-5; 9 bases are a match to TRBD1. Losses at the gene ends were 2 bases for V and 7 bases for J; bases not matched to a gene: 5. Germline V CDR1 and CDR2: MDHEN, SYDVKM. This CDR3 spans 14 amino acids. CDR3 in amino acids: CASSLRATGGTQYF. The CDR3 DNA is TGTGCCAGCAGTTTAAGGGCGACAGGGGGGACCCAGTACTTC.

V gene TRBV20-1 combines with J gene TRBJ2-5; TRBD2 matches at 9 bases. V was clipped by 3 bases and J by 4 bases; unmatched bases: 9. Germline lookup yields CDR1 DFQATT and CDR2 SNEGSKA (reference sequence). This CDR3 comprises 15 residues. The CDR3 DNA is TGCAGTGCTAGTGCTCCAGCTAGCGGGACAGAGACCCAGTACTTC. It yields the protein CSASAPASGTETQYF.

J is TRBJ2-5 and V is TRBV12-3 or TRBV12-4; 7 bases align to TRBD1. This CDR3 is built from 15 residues. Trimming at V came to 5 bases and at J to 1 base, leaving 7 bases not matched to a gene. The CDR3: CASSPHGQAQETQYF. Written as DNA, the CDR3 is TGTGCCAGCAGTCCCCATGGACAGGCCCAAGAGACCCAGTACTTC.

The rearrangement links TRBV2 to TRBJ2-5; TRBD2 aligns across 16 bases. This CDR3 comprises 21 residues. Germline CDR1 is SNHLY and CDR2 is FYNNEI. J gave up 3 bases and V 5 bases, and 18 bases lay outside the gene matches. The CDR3 spells CASSLPPGTSGRAEGEETQYF. The CDR3 nucleotides read TGTGCCAGCAGTCTCCCCCCCGGGACTAGCGGGAGGGCCGAGGGGGAAGAGACCCAGTACTTC.

The rearrangement uses TRBV29-1 and TRBJ2-1; 11 nucleotides match TRBD2. V shed 7 bases and J 2 bases; nucleotides not matched to a gene: 10. Germline-derived CDR1 and CDR2 are SQVTM and ANQGSEA. CDR3 length equals 16 residues. The CDR3 coding sequence is TGCAGCGCCTGTTTGGTGGGACTAGCGGCCTACAATGAGCAGTTCTTC. Amino acids: CSACLVGLAAYNEQFF.

The chain carries TRBV20-1 and TRBJ2-2; D may be TRBD1 or TRBD2 (5 bases each). CDR1 and CDR2 from the germline V gene are DFQATT and SNEGSKA (reference sequence). This CDR3 is built from 12 residues. Between the trimmed V and J ends, which lost 3 bases and 7 bases, there was a span of 9 bases. The CDR3 coding sequence is TGCAGTGCTAGCACTAGGGGCGGGGAGCTGTTTTTT. Translating gives CSASTRGGELFF.

The chain uses TRBV18 and TRBJ2-5; 7 bases align to TRBD1. Germline CDR1 is KGHSH and CDR2 is LQKENI. The trim removed 6 bases at V and 4 bases at J, leaving 8 bases unmatched. The CDR3 sequence is 14 residues long. In nucleotides, the CDR3 is TGTGCCAGCTCCCCCGGACGGACAGGAGAGACCCAGTACTTC. Amino acids: CASSPGRTGETQYF.

V and J are TRBV11-1 and TRBJ2-2, with 7 bases fitting TRBD1. V lost 5 bases to trimming and J lost 0 bases; unmatched junction nucleotides: 12. In germline, CDR1 is SGHAT, CDR2 FQDESV (reference sequence). CDR3 length: 18 residues. DNA of the CDR3: TGTGCCAGCAGCCTCGGACAGGTCCTTTACGCGAACACCGGGGAGCTGTTTTTT. This gives the protein CASSLGQVLYANTGELFF.

The chain carries TRBV20-1 and TRBJ2-5; 7 nucleotides align to TRBD1. This CDR3 comprises 12 residues. Germline assignment: CDR1 DFQATT and CDR2 SNEGSKA (reference sequence). J gave up 5 bases and V 2 bases, and 2 bases lay outside the gene matches. The CDR3 nucleotides read TGCAGTGCTAGACCGGACAGGGAGACCCAGTACTTC. Protein sequence: CSARPDRETQYF.

The sample holds a few counts of this clonotype. This chain joins TRBV7-2 and TRBJ1-2; no firm D call. This CDR3 comprises 13 residues. The ends were cut back, 5 bases at V and 4 bases at J, with 11 bases in the middle. Looked up from germline, CDR1 is SGHTA and CDR2 is FQGNSA. CDR3 DNA sequence: TGTGCCAGCAGCCCAGCGGTGGGCTATGGCTACACCTTC. Protein sequence: CASSPAVGYGYTF.

This clonotype was seen more than once but under ten times. In nucleotides, the CDR3 is TGTGCCAGCAGGGGGCGCCCTGGGGATACGCAGTATTTT. It yields the protein CASRGRPGDTQYF. The J gene is TRBJ2-3, the V gene TRBV7-8, with D possibly being TRBD1 (5 bases). CDR1 and CDR2 (germline): SGHVS, FQNEAQ. V lost 6 bases to trimming and J lost 6 bases, with 13 bases between them. The length of the CDR3 is 13 residues.

This clonotype was seen only a few times. The chain couples TRBV5-1 to TRBJ2-1, with 7 nucleotides matching TRBD1. The CDR3 runs 14 residues. Germline V lookup: CDR1 SGHRS, CDR2 YFSETQ. J was trimmed by 9 bases and V by 4 bases; bases with no gene match: 10. The CDR3 loop reads CASSRGQSGFEQFF. CDR3 in DNA: TGCGCCAGCAGCCGGGGACAGTCTGGGTTTGAGCAGTTCTTC.

The chain combines TRBV7-2 with TRBJ2-5; D may match TRBD1 or TRBD2 (5 bases each). CDR3 length: 11 amino acids. Germline V gene data show CDR1 as SGHTA and CDR2 as FQGNSA. V was pared by 11 bases and J by 2 bases, with 9 bases between. CDR3 DNA sequence: TGTGCCTGGGGACGTCAAGAGACCCAGTACTTC. Translated: CAWGRQETQYF.

This clonotype was counted only a few times. This chain connects TRBV20-1 to TRBJ2-1, with TRBD2 matching over 11 bases. Germline V gives CDR1 DFQATT, CDR2 SNEGSKA (reference sequence). This CDR3 region has 17 residues. After removal of 1 base from V and 2 bases from J, the junction contained 7 bases not matched to a gene. In DNA, the CDR3 is TGCAGTGCTAGAGGGATCCTAGCGGGAGGCACCTACAATGAGCAGTTCTTC. Translation gives CSARGILAGGTYNEQFF.

This clonotype was recorded many times. The chain employs TRBV7-6 and TRBJ2-3, with TRBD1 as a possible D gene (6 bases). The CDR3 is 14 residues long. The germline gives CDR1 SGHVS, CDR2 FNYEAQ. V gave up 5 bases and J gave up 7 bases, with 16 bases separating them. CDR3 loop: CASSLGVGANTQYF. The CDR3 nucleotides read TGTGCCAGCAGCCTCGGAGTGGGGGCTAATACGCAGTATTTT.

The V and J genes are TRBV29-1 and TRBJ2-7; maybe TRBD2 (6 bases). Germline V gene lookup returns CDR1 SQVTM and CDR2 ANQGSEA. Trimming cost V 8 bases and J 0 bases, with 11 bases left between them. CDR3 length: 12 residues. The DNA for the CDR3 is TGCAGCTTTAGGGACTTCTCCTACGAGCAGTACTTC. This sequence encodes CSFRDFSYEQYF.

V and J are TRBV19 and TRBJ1-5; D call uncertain. V lost 4 bases, J lost 1 base, and 11 bases lay in between. This CDR3 region has 15 residues. The V gene's germline CDR1 is LNHDA and CDR2 SQIVND (reference sequence). CDR3 loop: CASSNPGVSNQPQHF. Written as DNA, the CDR3 is TGTGCCAGTAGTAACCCCGGAGTCAGCAATCAGCCCCAGCATTTT.

The chain uses TRBV20-1 and TRBJ2-1; the D is unclear. Germline V gene data show CDR1 as DFQATT and CDR2 as SNEGSKA (reference sequence). This CDR3 contains 14 residues. The CDR3 here is CRGLAPAPYNEQFF. DNA of the CDR3: TGCAGGGGATTAGCTCCTGCTCCCTACAATGAGCAGTTCTTC.

In its sample, this clonotype was seen a few times. The V gene is TRBV12-3 or TRBV12-4, the J gene TRBJ2-3, with 7 bases lining up with TRBD2. The V and J ends lost 3 bases and 2 bases, in that order; junction bases with no gene match: 5. CDR3 length: 15 amino acids. CDR3 sequence: CASSLLSGLTDTQYF. The CDR3, as DNA: TGTGCCAGCAGTTTGCTTAGCGGGCTCACAGATACGCAGTATTTT.

A few counts support this clonotype. This rearrangement joins TRBV18 to TRBJ1-4; unclear D gene. CDR1 is KGHSH, CDR2 LQKENI, per germline. Trimming took off 2 bases at V and 6 bases at J, with 13 bases between the two ends. The CDR3 covers 15 residues. The CDR3 loop reads CASSPGLGTDEKLFF. CDR3 sequence (DNA): TGTGCCAGCTCACCAGGGCTCGGAACCGATGAAAAACTGTTTTTT.